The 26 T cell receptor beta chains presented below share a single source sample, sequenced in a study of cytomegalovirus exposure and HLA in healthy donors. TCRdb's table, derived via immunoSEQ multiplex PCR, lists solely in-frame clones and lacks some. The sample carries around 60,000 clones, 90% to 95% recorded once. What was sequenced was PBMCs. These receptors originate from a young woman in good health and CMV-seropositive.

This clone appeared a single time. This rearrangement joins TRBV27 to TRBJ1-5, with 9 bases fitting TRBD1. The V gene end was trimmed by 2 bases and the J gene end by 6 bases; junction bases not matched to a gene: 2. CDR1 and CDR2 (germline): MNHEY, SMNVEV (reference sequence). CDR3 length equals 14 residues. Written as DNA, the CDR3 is TGTGCCAGCAGTTTAAGGACAGGGGCTCAGCCCCAGCATTTT. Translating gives CASSLRTGAQPQHF.

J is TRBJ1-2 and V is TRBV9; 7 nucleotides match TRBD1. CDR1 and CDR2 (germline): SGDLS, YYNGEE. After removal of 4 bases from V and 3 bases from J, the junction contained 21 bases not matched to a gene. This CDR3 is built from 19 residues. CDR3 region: CASSPPRRDSSPRDYGYTF. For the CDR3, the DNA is TGTGCCAGCAGCCCTCCCCGACGGGACAGCTCTCCACGGGACTATGGCTACACCTTC.

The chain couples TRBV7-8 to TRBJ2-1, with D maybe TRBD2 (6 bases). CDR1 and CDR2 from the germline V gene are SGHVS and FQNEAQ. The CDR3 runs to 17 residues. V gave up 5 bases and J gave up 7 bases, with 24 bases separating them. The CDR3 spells CASSRSQGDFFGNEQFF. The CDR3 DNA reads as TGTGCCAGCAGCCGATCCCAAGGGGACTTTTTCGGTAATGAGCAGTTCTTC.

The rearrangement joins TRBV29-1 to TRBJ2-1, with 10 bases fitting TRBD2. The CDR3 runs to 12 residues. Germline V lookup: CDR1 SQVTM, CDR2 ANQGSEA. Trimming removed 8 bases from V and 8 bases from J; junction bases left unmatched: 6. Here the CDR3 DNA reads TGCAGCTCTCCTAGCGGGAGAGATGAGCAGTTCTTC. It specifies CSSPSGRDEQFF.

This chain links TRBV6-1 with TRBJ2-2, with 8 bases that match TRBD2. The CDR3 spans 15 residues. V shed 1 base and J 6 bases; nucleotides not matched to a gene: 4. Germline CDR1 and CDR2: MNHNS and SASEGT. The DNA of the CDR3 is TGTGCCAGCAGTGAAGATAGCGGGGTACCCGGGGAGCTGTTTTTT. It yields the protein CASSEDSGVPGELFF.

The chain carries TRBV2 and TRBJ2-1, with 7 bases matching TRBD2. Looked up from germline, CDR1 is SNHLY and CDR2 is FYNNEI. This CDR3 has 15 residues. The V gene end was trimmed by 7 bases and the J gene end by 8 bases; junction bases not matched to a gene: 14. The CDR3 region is CASMPASGKGYEQFF. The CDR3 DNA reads TGTGCCAGCATGCCCGCTAGCGGTAAAGGGTATGAGCAGTTCTTC.

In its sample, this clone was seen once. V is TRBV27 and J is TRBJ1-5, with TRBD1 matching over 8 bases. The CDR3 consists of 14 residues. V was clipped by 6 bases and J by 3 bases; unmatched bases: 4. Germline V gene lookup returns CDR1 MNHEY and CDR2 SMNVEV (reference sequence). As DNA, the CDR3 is TGTGCCAGCAGGCCGGGACAGGCCAATCAGCCCCAGCATTTT. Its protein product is CASRPGQANQPQHF.

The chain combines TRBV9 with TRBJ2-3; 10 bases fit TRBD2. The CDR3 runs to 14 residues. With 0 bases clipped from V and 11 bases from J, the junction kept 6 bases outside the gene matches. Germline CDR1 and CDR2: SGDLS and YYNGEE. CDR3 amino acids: CASSVGTSGAGQYF. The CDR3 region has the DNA TGTGCCAGCAGCGTAGGGACTAGCGGAGCGGGGCAGTATTTT.

The chain's CDR3 is CASSLQTGSSYNEQFF. As DNA, the CDR3 is TGTGCCAGCAGCCTCCAGACAGGGAGCTCCTACAATGAGCAGTTCTTC. The chain combines TRBV5-4 with TRBJ2-1; 7 nucleotides match TRBD1. This CDR3 region has 16 residues. The V segment lost 4 bases and the J segment 0 bases; nucleotides outside the gene matches: 7. CDR1 and CDR2 from the germline V gene are SGHNT and YYREEE (reference sequence).

CDR3 residues: CASSYSTSGYYNEQFF. The DNA for the CDR3 is TGTGCCAGCAGTTACTCGACTAGCGGGTACTACAATGAGCAGTTCTTC. This chain uses TRBV6-5 with TRBJ2-1; 10 nucleotides agree with TRBD2. Per the germline V gene, CDR1 is MNHEY and CDR2 is SVGAGI. This CDR3 contains 16 residues. The V gene end was trimmed by 0 bases and the J gene end by 3 bases; junction bases not matched to a gene: 2.

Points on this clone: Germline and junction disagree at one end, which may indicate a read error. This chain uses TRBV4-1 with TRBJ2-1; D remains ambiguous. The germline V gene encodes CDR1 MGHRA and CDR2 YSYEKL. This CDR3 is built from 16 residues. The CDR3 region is CASSQEQSAFYNERFF. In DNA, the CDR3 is TGCGCCAGCAGCCAAGAACAATCCGCCTTCTACAATGAGCGGTTCTTC.

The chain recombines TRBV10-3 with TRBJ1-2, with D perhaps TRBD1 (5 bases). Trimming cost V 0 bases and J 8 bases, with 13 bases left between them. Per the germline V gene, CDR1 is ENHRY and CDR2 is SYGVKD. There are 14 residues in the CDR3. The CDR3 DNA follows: TGTGCCATCAGTGAGTCGCCAGGGTTTAACGGCTACACCTTC. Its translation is CAISESPGFNGYTF.

The CDR3 region is CASSLVSGAYNEQFF. CDR3 in DNA: TGCGCCAGCAGCTTGGTTAGCGGGGCCTACAATGAGCAGTTCTTC. The V gene is TRBV5-1, the J gene TRBJ2-1; 8 bases match TRBD2. Germline CDR1 SGHRS, CDR2 YFSETQ. J gave up 2 bases and V 0 bases, and 1 base lay outside the gene matches. The CDR3 is 15 residues long.

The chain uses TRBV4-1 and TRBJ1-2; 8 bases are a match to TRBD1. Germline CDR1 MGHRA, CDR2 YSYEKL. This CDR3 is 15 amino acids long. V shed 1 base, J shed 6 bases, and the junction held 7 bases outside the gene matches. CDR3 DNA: TGCGCCAGCAGCCAAGGCGGCGCAGGGGGCAATGGCTACACCTTC. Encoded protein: CASSQGGAGGNGYTF.

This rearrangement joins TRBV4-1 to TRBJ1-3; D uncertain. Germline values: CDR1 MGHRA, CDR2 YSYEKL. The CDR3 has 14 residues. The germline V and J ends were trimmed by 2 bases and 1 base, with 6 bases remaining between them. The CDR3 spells CASSQIGSGNTIYF. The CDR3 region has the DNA TGCGCCAGCAGCCAAATCGGTTCTGGAAACACCATATATTTT.

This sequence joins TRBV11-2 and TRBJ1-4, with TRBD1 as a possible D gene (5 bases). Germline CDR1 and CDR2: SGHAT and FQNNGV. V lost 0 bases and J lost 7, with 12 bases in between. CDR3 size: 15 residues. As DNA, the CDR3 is TGTGCCAGCAGCTTAGAAGTGTCGGGGGGTGAAAAACTGTTTTTT. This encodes CASSLEVSGGEKLFF. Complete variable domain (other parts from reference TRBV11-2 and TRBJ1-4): EAGVAQSPRYKIIEKRQSVAFWCNPISGHATLYWYQQILGQGPKLLIQFQNNGVVDDSQLPKDRFSAERLKGVDSTLKIQPAKLEDSAVYLCASSLEVSGGEKLFFGSGTQLSVL.

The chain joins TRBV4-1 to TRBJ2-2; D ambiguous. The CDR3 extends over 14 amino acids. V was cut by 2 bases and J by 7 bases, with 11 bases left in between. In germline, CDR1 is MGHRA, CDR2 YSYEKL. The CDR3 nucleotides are TGCGCCAGCAGCCAAAGCCTAGGTGGCGGGGAGCTGTTTTTT. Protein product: CASSQSLGGGELFF.

The CDR3 loop reads CASSRMVAASYEQYF. In nucleotides, the CDR3 is TGTGCCAGCAGCCGTATGGTTGCGGCCTCCTACGAGCAGTACTTC. The chain combines TRBV7-2 with TRBJ2-7; D remains ambiguous. V was pared by 5 bases and J by 0 bases, with 14 bases between. CDR3 length: 15 amino acids. Germline V gives CDR1 SGHTA, CDR2 FQGNSA.

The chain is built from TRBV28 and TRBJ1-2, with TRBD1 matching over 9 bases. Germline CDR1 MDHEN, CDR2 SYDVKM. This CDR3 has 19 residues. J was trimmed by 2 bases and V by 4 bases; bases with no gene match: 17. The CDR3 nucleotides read TGTGCCAGCAGTTATCGAATTTACAGGGGGCAAGTACGGAACTATGGCTACACCTTC. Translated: CASSYRIYRGQVRNYGYTF.

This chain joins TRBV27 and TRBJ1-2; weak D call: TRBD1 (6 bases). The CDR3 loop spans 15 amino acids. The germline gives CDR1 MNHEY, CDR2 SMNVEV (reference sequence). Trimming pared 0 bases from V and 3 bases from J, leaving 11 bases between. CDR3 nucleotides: TGTGCCAGCAGTTTATCTACATCAGGGGACTATGGCTACACCTTC. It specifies CASSLSTSGDYGYTF.

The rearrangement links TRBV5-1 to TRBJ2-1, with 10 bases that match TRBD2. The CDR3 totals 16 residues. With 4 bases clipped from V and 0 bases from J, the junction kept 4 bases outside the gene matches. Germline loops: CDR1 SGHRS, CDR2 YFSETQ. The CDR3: CASSTTSGVSYNEQFF. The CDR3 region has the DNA TGCGCCAGCAGCACAACTAGCGGGGTCTCCTACAATGAGCAGTTCTTC.

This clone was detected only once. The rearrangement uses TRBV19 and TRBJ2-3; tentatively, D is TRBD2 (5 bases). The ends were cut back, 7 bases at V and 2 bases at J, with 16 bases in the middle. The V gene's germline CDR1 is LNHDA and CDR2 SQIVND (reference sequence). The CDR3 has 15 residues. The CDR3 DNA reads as TGTGCCAGTACCCCCCGCGGACTCCACACAGATACGCAGTATTTT. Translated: CASTPRGLHTDTQYF.

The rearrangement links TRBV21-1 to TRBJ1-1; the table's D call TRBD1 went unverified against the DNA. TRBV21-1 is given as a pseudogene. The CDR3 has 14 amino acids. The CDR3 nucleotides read TGTGCCAGCAGCAAGGCCGACAGGCCCACTGAAGCTTTCTTT. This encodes CASSKADRPTEAFF.

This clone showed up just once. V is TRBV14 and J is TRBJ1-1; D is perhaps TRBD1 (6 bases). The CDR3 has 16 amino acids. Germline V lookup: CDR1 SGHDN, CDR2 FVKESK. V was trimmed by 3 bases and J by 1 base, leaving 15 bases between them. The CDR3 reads CASSQLQGLGNTEAFF. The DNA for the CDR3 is TGTGCCAGCAGCCAGCTACAGGGTCTGGGGAACACTGAAGCTTTCTTT.

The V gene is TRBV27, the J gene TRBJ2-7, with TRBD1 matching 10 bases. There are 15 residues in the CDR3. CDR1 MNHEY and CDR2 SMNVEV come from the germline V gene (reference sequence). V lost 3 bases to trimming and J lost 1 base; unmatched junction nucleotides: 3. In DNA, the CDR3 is TGTGCCAGCAGTTTGGCGGGACAGGGGTCCTACGAGCAGTACTTC. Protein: CASSLAGQGSYEQYF.

CDR3 amino acids: CSVEDTETGSYEQYF. As DNA, the CDR3 is TGCAGCGTTGAAGATACTGAGACAGGCTCCTACGAGCAGTACTTC. This rearrangement joins TRBV29-1 to TRBJ2-7, with D possibly being TRBD1 (6 bases). The germline gives CDR1 SQVTM, CDR2 ANQGSEA. The CDR3 contains 15 residues. V was shortened by 0 bases and J by 0 bases, with 12 bases between the two germline ends.